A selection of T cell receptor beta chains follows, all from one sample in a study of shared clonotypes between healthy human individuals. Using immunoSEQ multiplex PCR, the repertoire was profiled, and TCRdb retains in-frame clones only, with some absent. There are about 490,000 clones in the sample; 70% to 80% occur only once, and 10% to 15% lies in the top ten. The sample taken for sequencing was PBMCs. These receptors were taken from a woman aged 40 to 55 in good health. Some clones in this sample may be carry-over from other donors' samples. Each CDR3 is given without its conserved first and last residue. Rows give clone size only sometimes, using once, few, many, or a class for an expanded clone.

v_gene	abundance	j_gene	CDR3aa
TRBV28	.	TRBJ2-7	ASYGYSYEQY
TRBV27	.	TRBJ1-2	ASRGGPNYGYT
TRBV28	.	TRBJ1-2	ASWDRGAFWGYT
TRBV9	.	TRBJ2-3	ASSVVGAADTQY
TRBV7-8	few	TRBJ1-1	ASSLGVGHLNTEAF
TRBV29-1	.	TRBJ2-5	SVQVTGGETQY
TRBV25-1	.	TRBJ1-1	ASSESGGRTEAF
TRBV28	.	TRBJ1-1	ASSPIPGAWGQVNTEAF
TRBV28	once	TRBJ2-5	ASSWDEETQY
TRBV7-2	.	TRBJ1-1	ASSLARQVTEAF
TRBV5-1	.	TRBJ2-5	ASSGYGGSAETQY
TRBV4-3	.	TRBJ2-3	ASSPRVVIGTDTQY
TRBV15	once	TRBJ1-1	ATSRDRYGSTEAF
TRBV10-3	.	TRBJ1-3	AISSSRDRYGNTIY
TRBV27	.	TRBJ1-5	ASKRTGLSNQPQH
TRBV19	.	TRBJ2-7	ASSSRQGSYEQY
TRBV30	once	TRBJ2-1	AWSVGSLNEQF
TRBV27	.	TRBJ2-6	ASSSQGPDSGANVLT
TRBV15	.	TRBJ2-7	ATSWGGLGYEQY
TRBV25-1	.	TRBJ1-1	ASSRQGNTEAF
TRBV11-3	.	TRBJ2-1	ASSLRSGYNEQF
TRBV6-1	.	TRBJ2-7	ASTYRQGSYEQY
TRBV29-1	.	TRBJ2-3	SVGRSGMLDTQY
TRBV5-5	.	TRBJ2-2	ASSPTGGPASTGELF
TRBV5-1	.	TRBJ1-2	ASSLAGWGYT
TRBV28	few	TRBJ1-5	ASSYSWVQPQH
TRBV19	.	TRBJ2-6	ASSISAGANVLT
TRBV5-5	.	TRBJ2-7	ASSRVPSGSFYGEQY
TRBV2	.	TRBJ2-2	ASSVGQGGTGELF
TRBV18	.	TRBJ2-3	ASSPDPPGRSTDTQY
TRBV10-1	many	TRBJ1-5	ASSESLSQPQH
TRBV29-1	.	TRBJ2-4	SVREPAENIQY
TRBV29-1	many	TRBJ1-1	SVGDRGAHTEAF
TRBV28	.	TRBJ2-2	AGSLVTGVEELF
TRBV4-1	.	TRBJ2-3	ASSQIPSSTDTQY
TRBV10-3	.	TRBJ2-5	AISEGTVQETQY
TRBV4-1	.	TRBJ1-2	ASSQDYNTNYGYT
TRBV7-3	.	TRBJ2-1	ASSQGGHTRNEQF
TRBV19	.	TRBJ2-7	ASSQGMWYEQY
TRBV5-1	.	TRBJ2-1	ASSLDGLAGIGEQF
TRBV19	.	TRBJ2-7	ASSQGGLSYEQY
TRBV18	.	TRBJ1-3	ASSLLPQSSGNTIY
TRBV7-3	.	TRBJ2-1	ASSLTSGTYNEQF
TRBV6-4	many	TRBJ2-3	ASSDSESDTQY
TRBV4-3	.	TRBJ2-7	ASSQDWGDGKDEQY
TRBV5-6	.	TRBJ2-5	ASSISETQY
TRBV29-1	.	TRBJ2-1	SAETSGISEQF
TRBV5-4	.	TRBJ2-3	ASSREGPGLSTQY